Sequencing of this TCR beta chain was carried out in a study of cytomegalovirus exposure and HLA in healthy donors (dated by TCRdb to 2016 to 2017). Concerning the study at large: In an earlier analysis of 587 of the donors, about 260 Gb of sequence data and 117 million unique TCR beta sequences from roughly 190 million T cells were reported. An early release covering roughly 580 HLA-typed donors comprised 250 to 350 gigabases of sequencing data and about 90 million unique TCR sequences. Of the roughly 400 genotyped donors, approximately 83% fell in the genetic ancestry cluster associated with self-reported Caucasian donors. The study was designed to test whether signatures of past pathogen exposure could be identified by cataloging public T cell receptors. The T cell repertoires of 550 to 850 subjects were profiled by immunosequencing and related to cytomegalovirus serostatus. Besides the first cohort of roughly 700 subjects, a separate validation cohort made up of over 100 different subjects was used. To predict cytomegalovirus infection status, the study brought together high-throughput TCR immunosequencing, statistical association of individual TCRs with disease status, and machine learning. In a later analysis, previously published TCR beta repertoires from several hundred donors were re-analyzed and high-resolution HLA genotyping was added so that TCR occurrence patterns could be studied. In the later analysis, no new phenotypic data were used to find candidate immune exposures; instead, reliance was placed on TCR beta sequences and their occurrence across donors. An earlier analysis of nearly 600 of the donors applied high-throughput TCR beta sequencing to assess whether each TCR beta V gene segment acted as functional or pseudogenic. Donor age, sex, ethnicity and CMV serostatus were collected together with the repertoire data. A later genetic analysis took genome-wide SNP genotypes for about 60% of the roughly 670 donors and used that subset as a discovery cohort. Every repertoire in the discovery cohort had been generated on one and the same sequencing platform. HLA typing covered class I and class II loci at four-digit resolution. The number of typed donors differed by locus: roughly 629-630 for A, B, C, DRB1 and DQB1; 522 for DQA1; over 600 for DPA1; and about 470 for DPB1. Roughly 5 DR-DQ haplotypes were handled as single units for association and clustering, since linkage in the cohort was strong. Among 300 to 500 genotyped donors of the cohort, an average of approximately 240,000 unique TCR beta nucleotide sequences was sequenced per donor, of which about 19% were non-productive.

V drops 3 bases and J drops 4 bases, leaving 15 bases in between. The CDR3, cysteine through phenylalanine, is 16 amino acids long. Only the CDR3 DNA is retained, 48 bases long and in frame from the first base. The germline V gene provides CDR1 SGHVS and CDR2 FNYEAQ. The cohort consisted of approximately 670 healthy bone marrow donors. At the time of sampling, every cohort member was nominally healthy, though immune exposures that went unrecorded were likely present. The donor tested CMV seronegative and was one of the 352 seronegative cohort members. Every donor gave a peripheral blood sample, and the peripheral blood mononuclear cells from that sample were used for TCR beta sequencing. Genomic DNA extraction from the blood cell samples was performed with the Qiagen DNeasy Blood Extraction Kit. Points the paper makes about the study in general: In a later genetic analysis, a missense DCLRE1C variant was associated with V-gene and J-gene trimming of TCR beta chains, and the association was replicated in an independent cohort. A total of about 150 TCR beta chains were listed by the study as associated with cytomegalovirus. The 87-base-pair reads could not distinguish some IMGT-functional V segments, including TRBV6-2 and TRBV6-3, so those segments were excluded. Most TCR sequences were seen in very few donors, while some public TCRs were found in many individuals. Roughly uniform sequencing depth across donors was assumed in presence/absence analyses, although this assumption may not hold. In vitro tests confirmed that three of the cytomegalovirus-associated TCR beta chains recognize cytomegalovirus antigens. In a later analysis, HLA-associated TCR beta chains showed more clonal expansion and lower generation probabilities than non-associated chains that were equally common. The authors suggested that the approach could potentially be extended to other disease states and immunological phenotypes. Because some donors lacked HLA typing at each locus, the association tests relied only on the typed subset. A later analysis reported that several top co-occurrence clusters appeared linked to parvovirus B19, influenza, CMV and Epstein-Barr virus. A later genetic analysis reported fewer N-insertions in productive TCRs among donors in an Asian-associated ancestry cluster than the roughly 640-donor mean. Linkage disequilibrium might explain the correlated functional status among segregating V segments, but an unknown experimental factor could not be ruled out. The only immune exposure information available for the cohort was CMV serostatus. A later analysis associated about 16,000 TCR beta sequences with specific HLA alleles at a false discovery rate of 0.05. The sequencing pipeline was judged likely to have produced a cluster of highly shared sequence variants as a technical artifact. According to a later analysis, most CMV-associated TCR beta chains appeared to be HLA-restricted, and the HLA associations seemed to be driven largely by CMV exposure. This cohort had only TCR beta chains sequenced, and the lack of alpha or paired-chain data limited which features could be detected. Cytomegalovirus status was reported to be diagnosed by the classifier with high specificity and sensitivity in both the original and validation cohorts. A further reported finding was that TCR beta sequences accurately predicted the HLA-A and HLA-B alleles for most subjects in the first cohort. A later analysis found that TCR association rates varied across HLA loci, with DRB1 alleles showing the most associated TCRs and HLA-C alleles the fewest. Strong co-occurrence of HLA alleles, especially DR and DQ, made assigning TCR associations to individual alleles difficult. In an earlier analysis of a few hundred of the donors, most TCR beta V segments were observed in productive rearrangements about 90% or about 30% of the time, broadly matching IMGT annotations. Because counts were too low, roughly 16 rarely observed V segments, including chromosome 9 orphons, were left out of the earlier analysis of 500 to 750 of the donors.

For this clone: This receptor's antigen is unknown. Within one base of it there is no much larger clone, and no base qualities were kept.

Receptors were amplified or captured by the immunoSEQ multiplex PCR assay. The multiplex PCR relied on a mix of 60 forward primers for TCR Vbeta segments and 13 reverse primers for TCR Jbeta segments. The CDR3 region of rearranged TCR beta genes was amplified from genomic DNA by a multiplex PCR assay. The Illumina HiSeq System was used to sequence the amplified TCR beta libraries as 87-base-pair reads. The authors' analysis ran thus. A later analysis tallied about 77 million unique TCR beta chains across the 660 or so repertoires, and some 10 million of those chains were shared by two or more donors. To remove PCR and sequencing errors, raw reads were error-corrected and collapsed into unique sequences using a nearest-neighbor algorithm that merged closely related sequences. CDR3 sequences were aligned to IMGT reference sequences to assign V, D and J gene segments. Each retained sequence needed at least a six-nucleotide match to both a V gene segment and a J gene segment. A rearrangement was called productive if the CDR3 had no stop codons and remained in frame with V and J, and every other rearrangement was called non-productive. Following IMGT convention, CDR3 was defined as the stretch from the second conserved V-encoded cysteine up to the conserved J-encoded phenylalanine. The earlier analysis of some 550 of the donors excluded any sequence lacking an unambiguous match to a single V gene segment. In an earlier analysis of approximately 550 of the donors, V segments were called functional above 56.7% productive rearrangements and were called segregating when the between-donor standard deviation exceeded 5%. A statistical classification framework was built to diagnose cytomegalovirus status from the catalog of TCR beta chain sequences. In a later analysis, TCR nucleotide sequences were compared against IMGT/GENE-DB human TR gene sequences so that V and J genes could be assigned. A later analysis assigned CDR3 sequences and most-parsimonious VDJ recombination scenarios with the TCRdist pipeline. In a later analysis, each TCR beta chain was defined by its CDR3 amino acid sequence together with its V-gene family, and reads lacking a unique V-gene family were excluded. In a later analysis, a few hundred highly shared, low-generation-probability nucleotide sequences were removed to address suspected cross-contamination and a sequencing artifact. In a later analysis, a clonal expansion index was calculated for each public chain from normalized within-repertoire ranks of inferred template counts. In a later analysis, generation probabilities were computed using a VDJ recombination model fitted to out-of-frame rearrangements, and the results were checked against IGoR. A later analysis scored TCR-TCR, TCR-HLA and TCR-CMV co-occurrence with hypergeometric tests, applying a repertoire-size bias correction to TCR pairs. In a later analysis, false discovery rates were estimated by permuting HLA or CMV assignments 20 times. In a later analysis, co-occurring TCRs were grouped using DBSCAN, and TCRdist sequence similarity was added for clustering within HLA-allele-positive subsets. Co-occurrence clustering excluded repertoires with fewer than 30,000 or more than 120,000 public chains, plus five with anomalous nucleotide sharing. Held by TCRdb, this immuneACCESS table contains in-frame sequences only and omits some clones. Under half of the omission traces to an unresolved V gene where checked; the cause of the rest is unknown. Clone size and the V and J calls come from that table; the DNA yielded D and trimming. The sample profile shows about 170,000 clones; about 80% of them were found once. Of the sample, 4.8% is held by the ten largest clones.

The receptor's source is a man between 18 and 29 years old in good health and CMV-seronegative. The sequenced sample was PBMCs. In this chain, TRBV7-6 is recombined with TRBJ2-2; TRBD2 is possibly the D segment (6 matching bases). The nucleotide sequence is given as TGTGCCAGCAGCTTCGACGGGCGGGATGCCACCGGGGAGCTGTTTTTT. This encodes CASSFDGRDATGELFF.